Listed below are T cell receptor beta chains from one sample, sequenced in a study of graft-versus-host responses after intestinal transplantation. The repertoire was sequenced with immunoSEQ multiplex PCR; TCRdb's copy has only in-frame clones and lacks some. The table records tens of thousands of clones, 75% to 95% of them present only once. This specimen was PBMCs, taken around 330 days after intestinal transplant. The source is a human patient who received an intestinal transplant, so some T cells may come from the graft donor. Each CDR3 is given with its conserved first and last residue. Each record gives: clone size, D gene, V gene, J gene, CDR3 protein, CDR3 DNA. The D gene is left open where the match is weak. Rows may omit the clone size; those that give it use once, few, many or a size class.

abundance: .; d_gene: TRBD2; v_gene: TRBV2; j_gene: TRBJ2-2; CDR3aa: CASTRAGGGTGELFF; CDR3nt: TGTGCCAGCACCCGGGCGGGGGGCGGCACCGGGGAGCTGTTTTTT
abundance: .; d_gene: .; v_gene: TRBV5-6; j_gene: TRBJ1-1; CDR3aa: CASSLRFGWTEAFF; CDR3nt: TGTGCCAGCAGCTTGAGGTTTGGATGGACTGAAGCTTTCTTT
abundance: .; d_gene: .; v_gene: TRBV13; j_gene: TRBJ1-6; CDR3aa: CASSLTSANNSPLHF; CDR3nt: TGTGCCAGCAGCTTAACGTCAGCTAATAATTCACCCCTCCACTTT
abundance: .; d_gene: .; v_gene: TRBV7-2; j_gene: TRBJ2-2; CDR3aa: CASSLDWGTANTGELFF; CDR3nt: TGTGCCAGCAGCTTAGATTGGGGGACTGCGAACACCGGGGAGCTGTTTTTT
abundance: .; d_gene: TRBD1; v_gene: TRBV7-9; j_gene: TRBJ2-7; CDR3aa: CASSSWTGPHSYEQYF; CDR3nt: TGTGCCAGCAGCTCCTGGACAGGGCCTCACTCCTACGAGCAGTACTTC
abundance: .; d_gene: TRBD1; v_gene: TRBV9; j_gene: TRBJ2-5; CDR3aa: CASSVDIGTGGETQYF; CDR3nt: TGTGCCAGCAGCGTAGATATCGGGACAGGGGGGGAGACCCAGTACTTC
abundance: .; d_gene: .; v_gene: TRBV5-4; j_gene: TRBJ2-5; CDR3aa: CASSLAAVGETQYF; CDR3nt: TGTGCCAGCAGCTTGGCAGCGGTCGGGGAGACCCAGTACTTC
abundance: .; d_gene: .; v_gene: TRBV9; j_gene: TRBJ2-5; CDR3aa: CASSAHLYQETQYF; CDR3nt: TGTGCCAGCAGCGCCCACTTGTACCAAGAGACCCAGTACTTC
abundance: .; d_gene: .; v_gene: TRBV19; j_gene: TRBJ1-1; CDR3aa: CASSIPRVREVKTEAFF; CDR3nt: TGTGCCAGTAGTATACCGAGGGTCCGGGAAGTAAAGACTGAAGCTTTCTTT
abundance: few; d_gene: TRBD1; v_gene: TRBV28; j_gene: TRBJ2-7; CDR3aa: CASRLRQGTYF; CDR3nt: TGTGCCAGCAGACTCCGACAGGGAACGTACTTC
abundance: once; d_gene: .; v_gene: TRBV6-1; j_gene: TRBJ1-5; CDR3aa: CASAKWAYSNQPQHF; CDR3nt: TGTGCCAGCGCCAAATGGGCGTATAGCAATCAGCCCCAGCATTTT
abundance: .; d_gene: .; v_gene: TRBV2; j_gene: TRBJ1-4; CDR3aa: CASSEQTTNEKLFF; CDR3nt: TGTGCCAGCAGTGAACAGACAACTAATGAAAAACTGTTTTTT
abundance: .; d_gene: .; v_gene: TRBV7-2; j_gene: TRBJ1-2; CDR3aa: CASSSARTINYGYTF; CDR3nt: TGTGCCAGCAGCTCAGCTAGGACAATTAACTATGGCTACACCTTC
abundance: .; d_gene: .; v_gene: TRBV5-3; j_gene: TRBJ2-7; CDR3aa: CASSFYEQYF; CDR3nt: TGTGCCAGCAGCTTCTACGAGCAGTACTTC
abundance: .; d_gene: .; v_gene: TRBV15; j_gene: TRBJ2-6; CDR3aa: CATSRDPGANVLTF; CDR3nt: TGTGCCACCAGCAGAGATCCCGGGGCCAACGTCCTGACTTTC
abundance: .; d_gene: TRBD1; v_gene: TRBV7-9; j_gene: TRBJ1-2; CDR3aa: CASSSTGVLNYGYTF; CDR3nt: TGTGCCAGCAGCTCTACAGGGGTCCTGAACTATGGCTACACCTTC
abundance: .; d_gene: TRBD1; v_gene: TRBV29-1; j_gene: TRBJ2-5; CDR3aa: CSSTGTGYQETQYF; CDR3nt: TGCAGCTCCACCGGGACAGGGTACCAAGAGACCCAGTACTTC
abundance: .; d_gene: TRBD2; v_gene: TRBV7-3; j_gene: TRBJ2-3; CDR3aa: CASSLTGVAGRTSTDTQYF; CDR3nt: TGTGCCAGCAGCTTAACTGGGGTAGCGGGGCGGACTAGCACAGATACGCAGTATTTT
abundance: once; d_gene: TRBD1; v_gene: TRBV4-1; j_gene: TRBJ1-2; CDR3aa: CASSQERESGGRKGYTF; CDR3nt: TGCGCCAGCAGCCAAGAGAGGGAATCAGGGGGCAGAAAGGGCTACACCTTC
abundance: .; d_gene: .; v_gene: TRBV4-2; j_gene: TRBJ2-5; CDR3aa: CASSQSGGTEETQYF; CDR3nt: TGTGCCAGCAGCCAGAGTGGAGGGACAGAAGAGACCCAGTACTTC
abundance: .; d_gene: .; v_gene: TRBV29-1; j_gene: TRBJ1-2; CDR3aa: CSGGPEGTAGGYTF; CDR3nt: TGCAGCGGTGGACCTGAAGGGACTGCGGGTGGCTACACCTTC
abundance: .; d_gene: TRBD1; v_gene: TRBV4-1; j_gene: TRBJ2-3; CDR3aa: CASSQYGQGYDTQYF; CDR3nt: TGCGCCAGCAGCCAATATGGACAGGGGTACGATACGCAGTATTTT
abundance: .; d_gene: .; v_gene: TRBV6-5; j_gene: TRBJ2-7; CDR3aa: CASSQSGGDSPNF; CDR3nt: TGTGCCAGCAGTCAAAGTGGGGGGGACAGCCCGAACTTC
abundance: .; d_gene: TRBD2; v_gene: TRBV19; j_gene: TRBJ2-5; CDR3aa: CASSWTSGQETQYF; CDR3nt: TGTGCCAGTAGCTGGACTAGCGGGCAAGAGACCCAGTACTTC
abundance: .; d_gene: .; v_gene: TRBV5-1; j_gene: TRBJ2-7; CDR3aa: CASSSTAASSYEQYF; CDR3nt: TGCGCCAGCAGCTCCACGGCTGCTAGCTCCTACGAGCAGTACTTC
abundance: .; d_gene: TRBD1; v_gene: TRBV10-3; j_gene: TRBJ2-3; CDR3aa: CAISGGGRDDTQYF; CDR3nt: TGTGCCATCAGTGGAGGGGGCAGAGATGATACGCAGTATTTT
abundance: .; d_gene: TRBD1; v_gene: TRBV10-3; j_gene: TRBJ2-2; CDR3aa: CAISWDRLAGELFF; CDR3nt: TGTGCCATCAGTTGGGACAGGTTGGCCGGGGAGCTGTTTTTT
abundance: .; d_gene: .; v_gene: TRBV9; j_gene: TRBJ1-1; CDR3aa: CASSAPSSTEAFF; CDR3nt: TGTGCCAGCAGCGCCCCCAGTAGCACTGAAGCTTTCTTT
abundance: .; d_gene: .; v_gene: TRBV5-1; j_gene: TRBJ2-3; CDR3aa: CASSGPSTDTQYF; CDR3nt: TGCGCCAGCAGCGGGCCTAGCACAGATACGCAGTATTTT
abundance: .; d_gene: .; v_gene: TRBV7-9; j_gene: TRBJ2-1; CDR3aa: CASSLAAVLGGEKQFF; CDR3nt: TGTGCCAGCAGCTTAGCAGCGGTATTGGGAGGAGAAAAGCAGTTCTTC
abundance: .; d_gene: .; v_gene: TRBV10-2; j_gene: TRBJ2-1; CDR3aa: CASRQLRSSYNEQFF; CDR3nt: TGCGCCAGCAGACAACTCCGGAGCTCCTACAATGAGCAGTTCTTC
abundance: .; d_gene: .; v_gene: TRBV28; j_gene: TRBJ2-7; CDR3aa: CASSLSGRTYEQYF; CDR3nt: TGTGCCAGCAGTTTATCGGGACGGACCTACGAGCAGTACTTC
abundance: once; d_gene: .; v_gene: TRBV6-5; j_gene: TRBJ2-1; CDR3aa: CASSYGTSGNEQFF; CDR3nt: TGTGCCAGCAGTTACGGGACTTCAGGCAATGAGCAGTTCTTC
abundance: .; d_gene: .; v_gene: TRBV5-5; j_gene: TRBJ2-7; CDR3aa: CASSLRGEQYF; CDR3nt: TGTGCCAGCAGCTTGCGGGGGGAGCAGTACTTC
abundance: .; d_gene: .; v_gene: TRBV9; j_gene: TRBJ1-2; CDR3aa: CASSVAGNYGYTF; CDR3nt: TGTGCCAGCAGCGTAGCTGGTAACTATGGCTACACCTTC
abundance: .; d_gene: TRBD1; v_gene: TRBV5-1; j_gene: TRBJ1-6; CDR3aa: CASSFSQGYNSPLHF; CDR3nt: TGCGCCAGCAGCTTCTCACAGGGGTATAATTCACCCCTCCACTTT
abundance: .; d_gene: .; v_gene: TRBV6-6; j_gene: TRBJ1-6; CDR3aa: CASRGMAAYNSPLHF; CDR3nt: TGTGCCAGCAGGGGCATGGCCGCCTATAATTCACCCCTCCACTTT
abundance: .; d_gene: TRBD1; v_gene: TRBV5-6; j_gene: TRBJ2-7; CDR3aa: CASSSDREVGYEQYF; CDR3nt: TGTGCCAGCAGCTCGGACAGGGAAGTCGGCTACGAGCAGTACTTC
abundance: .; d_gene: .; v_gene: TRBV7-5; j_gene: TRBJ2-5; CDR3aa: CVRSLEGGQASRRETQYF; CDR3nt: TGTGTCAGAAGCTTAGAGGGTGGACAGGCCTCAAGGAGGGAGACCCAGTACTTC
abundance: .; d_gene: .; v_gene: TRBV11-2; j_gene: TRBJ2-5; CDR3aa: CASSLQETQYF; CDR3nt: TGTGCCAGCAGCTTGCAAGAGACCCAGTACTTC
abundance: .; d_gene: TRBD2; v_gene: TRBV28; j_gene: TRBJ2-1; CDR3aa: CASSPPGLVYNEQFF; CDR3nt: TGTGCCAGCAGTCCCCCGGGACTAGTATACAATGAGCAGTTCTTC
abundance: .; d_gene: TRBD2; v_gene: TRBV4-2; j_gene: TRBJ2-3; CDR3aa: CASSQGTSGGATTDTQYF; CDR3nt: TGTGCCAGCAGCCAAGGGACTAGCGGGGGGGCAACCACAGATACGCAGTATTTT
abundance: .; d_gene: .; v_gene: TRBV7-9; j_gene: TRBJ1-6; CDR3aa: CASQNDNSPLHF; CDR3nt: TGTGCCAGTCAGAATGATAATTCACCCCTCCACTTT
abundance: .; d_gene: .; v_gene: TRBV18; j_gene: TRBJ2-5; CDR3aa: CASSSWDGQETQYF; CDR3nt: TGTGCCAGCTCATCGTGGGACGGACAAGAGACCCAGTACTTC
abundance: .; d_gene: .; v_gene: TRBV6-5; j_gene: TRBJ1-3; CDR3aa: CASSYSPPGSGNTIYF; CDR3nt: TGTGCCAGCAGTTACTCCCCCCCGGGGTCCGGAAACACCATATATTTT
abundance: .; d_gene: .; v_gene: TRBV5-1; j_gene: TRBJ1-1; CDR3aa: CASSLPGNTEAFF; CDR3nt: TGCGCCAGCAGCTTACCAGGGAACACTGAAGCTTTCTTT
abundance: .; d_gene: TRBD1; v_gene: TRBV6-1; j_gene: TRBJ1-2; CDR3aa: CASSESPGGHYGYTF; CDR3nt: TGTGCCAGCAGTGAATCTCCAGGGGGTCACTATGGCTACACCTTC
abundance: .; d_gene: .; v_gene: TRBV5-6; j_gene: TRBJ2-3; CDR3aa: CASSTVTDTQYF; CDR3nt: TGTGCCAGCAGCACTGTCACAGATACGCAGTATTTT
abundance: .; d_gene: .; v_gene: TRBV9; j_gene: TRBJ2-1; CDR3aa: CASRPPVRVGSYNEQFF; CDR3nt: TGTGCCAGCCGACCCCCCGTGAGGGTAGGGTCCTACAATGAGCAGTTCTTC
abundance: .; d_gene: .; v_gene: TRBV28; j_gene: TRBJ2-5; CDR3aa: CASSLAFGTGGVETQYF; CDR3nt: TGTGCCAGCAGCCTAGCGTTTGGAACAGGAGGCGTGGAGACCCAGTACTTC
abundance: .; d_gene: TRBD2; v_gene: TRBV5-4; j_gene: TRBJ2-6; CDR3aa: CATPTAGAGTSGANVLTF; CDR3nt: TGTGCCACCCCGACGGCGGGAGCAGGCACCTCTGGGGCCAACGTCCTGACTTTC
abundance: .; d_gene: TRBD2; v_gene: TRBV14; j_gene: TRBJ2-1; CDR3aa: CASRAGLGIYNEQFF; CDR3nt: TGTGCCAGCCGAGCGGGACTAGGTATCTACAATGAGCAGTTCTTC